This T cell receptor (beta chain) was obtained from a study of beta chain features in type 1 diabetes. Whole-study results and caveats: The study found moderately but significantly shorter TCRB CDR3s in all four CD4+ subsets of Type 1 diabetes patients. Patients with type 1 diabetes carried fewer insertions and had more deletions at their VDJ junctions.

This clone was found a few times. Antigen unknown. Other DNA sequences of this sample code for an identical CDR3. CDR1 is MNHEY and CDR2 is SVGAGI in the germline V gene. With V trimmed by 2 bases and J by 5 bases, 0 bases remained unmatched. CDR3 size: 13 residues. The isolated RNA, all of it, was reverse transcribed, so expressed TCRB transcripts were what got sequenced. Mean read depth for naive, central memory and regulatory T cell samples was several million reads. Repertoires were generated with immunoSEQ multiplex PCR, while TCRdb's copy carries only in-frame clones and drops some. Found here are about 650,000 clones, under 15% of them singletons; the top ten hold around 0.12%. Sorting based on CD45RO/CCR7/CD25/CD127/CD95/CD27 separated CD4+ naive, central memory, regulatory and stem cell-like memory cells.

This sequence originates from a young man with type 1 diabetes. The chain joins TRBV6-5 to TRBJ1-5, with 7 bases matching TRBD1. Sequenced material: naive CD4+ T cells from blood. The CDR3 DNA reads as TGTGCCAGCAGTTACCAGGGGGATCAGCCCCAGCATTTT. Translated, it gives CASSYQGDQPQHF.